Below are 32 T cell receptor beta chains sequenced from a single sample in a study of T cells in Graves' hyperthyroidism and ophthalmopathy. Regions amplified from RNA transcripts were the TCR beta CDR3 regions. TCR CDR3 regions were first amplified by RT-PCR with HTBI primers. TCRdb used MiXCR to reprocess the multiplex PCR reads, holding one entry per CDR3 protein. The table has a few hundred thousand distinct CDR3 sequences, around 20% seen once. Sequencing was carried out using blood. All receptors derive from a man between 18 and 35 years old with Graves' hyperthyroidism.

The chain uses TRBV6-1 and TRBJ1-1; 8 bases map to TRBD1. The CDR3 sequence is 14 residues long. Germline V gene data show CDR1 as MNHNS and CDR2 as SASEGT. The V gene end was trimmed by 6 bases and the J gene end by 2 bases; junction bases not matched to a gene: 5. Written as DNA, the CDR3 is TGTGCCAGCAGGCTGGACAGGGCTAACACTGAAGCTTTCTTT. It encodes CASRLDRANTEAFF.

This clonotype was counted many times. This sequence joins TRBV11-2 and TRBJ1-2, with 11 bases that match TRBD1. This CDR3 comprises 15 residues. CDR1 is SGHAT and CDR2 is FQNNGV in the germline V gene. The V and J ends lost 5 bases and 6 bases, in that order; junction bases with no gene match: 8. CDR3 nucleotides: TGTGCCAGCAGCCGGAGGGGACAGGGGGTAAATGGCTACACCTTC. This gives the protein CASSRRGQGVNGYTF.

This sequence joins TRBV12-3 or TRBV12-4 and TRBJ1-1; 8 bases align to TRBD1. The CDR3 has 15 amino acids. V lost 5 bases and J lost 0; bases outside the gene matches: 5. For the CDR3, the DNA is TGTGCCAGCAGTCCAGGGGGCCCATTGAACACTGAAGCTTTCTTT. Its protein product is CASSPGGPLNTEAFF.

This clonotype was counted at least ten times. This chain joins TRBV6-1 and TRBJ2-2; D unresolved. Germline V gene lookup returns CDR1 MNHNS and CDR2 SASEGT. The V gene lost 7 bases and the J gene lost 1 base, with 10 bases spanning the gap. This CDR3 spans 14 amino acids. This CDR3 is CASIQTLNTGELFF. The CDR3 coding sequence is TGTGCCAGCATACAAACGCTGAACACCGGGGAGCTGTTTTTT.

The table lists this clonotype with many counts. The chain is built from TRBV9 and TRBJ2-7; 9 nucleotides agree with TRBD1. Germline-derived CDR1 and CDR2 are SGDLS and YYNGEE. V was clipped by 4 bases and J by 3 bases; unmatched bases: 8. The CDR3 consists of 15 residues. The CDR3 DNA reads TGTGCCAGCAGCTCAACCGGACAGGGGCTCTACGAGCAGTACTTC. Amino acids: CASSSTGQGLYEQYF.

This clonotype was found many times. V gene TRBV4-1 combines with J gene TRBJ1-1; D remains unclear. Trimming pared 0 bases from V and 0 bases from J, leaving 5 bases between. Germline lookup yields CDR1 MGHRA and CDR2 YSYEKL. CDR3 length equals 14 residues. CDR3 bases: TGCGCCAGCAGCCAAGATAGGATGAACACTGAAGCTTTCTTT. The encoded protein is CASSQDRMNTEAFF.

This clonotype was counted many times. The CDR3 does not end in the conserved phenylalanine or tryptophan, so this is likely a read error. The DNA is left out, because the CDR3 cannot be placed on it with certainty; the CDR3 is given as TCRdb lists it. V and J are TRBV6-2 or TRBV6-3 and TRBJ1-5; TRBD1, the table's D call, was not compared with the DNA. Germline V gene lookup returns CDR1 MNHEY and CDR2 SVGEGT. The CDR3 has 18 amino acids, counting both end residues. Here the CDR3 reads CASSYPGWCDPDSDTFEV.

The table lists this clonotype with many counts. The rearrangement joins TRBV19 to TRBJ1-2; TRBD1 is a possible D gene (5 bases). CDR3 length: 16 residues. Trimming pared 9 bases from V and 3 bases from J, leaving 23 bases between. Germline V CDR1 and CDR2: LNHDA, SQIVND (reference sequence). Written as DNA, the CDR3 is TGTGCCAGCCTCTCCCCGGCGGGGGGTCTGCACTATGGCTACACCTTC. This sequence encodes CASLSPAGGLHYGYTF.

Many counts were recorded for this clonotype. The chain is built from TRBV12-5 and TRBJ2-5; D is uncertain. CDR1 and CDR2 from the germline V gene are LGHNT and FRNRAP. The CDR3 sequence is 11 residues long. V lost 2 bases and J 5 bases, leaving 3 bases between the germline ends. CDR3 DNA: TGTGCTAGTGGTTTGTGGGAGACCCAGTACTTC. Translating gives CASGLWETQYF. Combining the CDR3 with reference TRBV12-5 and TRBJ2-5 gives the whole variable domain DARVTQTPRHKVTEMGQEVTMRCQPILGHNTVFWYRQTMMQGLELLAYFRNRAPLDDSGMPKDRFSAEMPDATLATLKIQPSEPRDSAVYFCASGLWETQYFGPGTRLLVL.

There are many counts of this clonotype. CDR3 nucleotides: TGTGCCAGCAGCTTAGGGTCCACGGGGTACGAGCAGTACTTC. This encodes CASSLGSTGYEQYF. V is TRBV7-8 and J is TRBJ2-7, with D tentatively TRBD2 (5 bases). Trimming took off 1 base at V and 4 bases at J, with 11 bases between the two ends. The germline V gene encodes CDR1 SGHVS and CDR2 FQNEAQ. This CDR3 contains 14 residues. The whole variable domain, remainder taken from reference TRBV7-8 and TRBJ2-7, is GAGVSQSPRYKVAKRGQDVALRCDPISGHVSLFWYQQALGQGPEFLTYFQNEAQLDKSGLPSDRFFAERPEGSVSTLKIQRTQQEDSAVYLCASSLGSTGYEQYFGPGTRLTVT.

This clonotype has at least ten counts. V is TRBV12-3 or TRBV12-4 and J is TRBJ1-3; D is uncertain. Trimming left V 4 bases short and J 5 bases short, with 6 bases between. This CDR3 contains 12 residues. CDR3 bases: TGTGCCAGCAGTTCATCTAGAAACACCATATATTTT. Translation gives CASSSSRNTIYF.

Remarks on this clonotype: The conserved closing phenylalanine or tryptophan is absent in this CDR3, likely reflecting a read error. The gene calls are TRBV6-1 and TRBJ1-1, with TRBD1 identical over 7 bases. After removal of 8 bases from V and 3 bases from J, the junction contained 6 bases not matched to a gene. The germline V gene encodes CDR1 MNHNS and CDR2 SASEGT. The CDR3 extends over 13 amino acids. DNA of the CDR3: TGTGCCAGCTCCCAAACAGGGGACACTGAAGCTTTCCTT. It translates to CASSQTGDTEAFL.

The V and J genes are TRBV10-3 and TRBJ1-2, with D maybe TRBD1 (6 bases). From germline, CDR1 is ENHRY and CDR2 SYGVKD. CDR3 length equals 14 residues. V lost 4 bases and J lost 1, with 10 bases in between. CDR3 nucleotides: TGTGCCATCAGTGTGGACAGAGTTAACTATGGCTACACCTTC. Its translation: CAISVDRVNYGYTF.

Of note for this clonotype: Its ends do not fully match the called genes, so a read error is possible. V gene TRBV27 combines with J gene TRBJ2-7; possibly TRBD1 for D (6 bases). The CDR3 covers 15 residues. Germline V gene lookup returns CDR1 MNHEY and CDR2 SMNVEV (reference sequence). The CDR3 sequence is CASSREEQGRGEQYF. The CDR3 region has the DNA TGCGCCAGCAGCCGAGAGGAACAGGGCCGTGGGGAGCAGTACTTC.

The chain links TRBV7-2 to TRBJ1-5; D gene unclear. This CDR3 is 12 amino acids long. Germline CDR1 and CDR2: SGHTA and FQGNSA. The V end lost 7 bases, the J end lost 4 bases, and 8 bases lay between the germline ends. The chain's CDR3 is CASIDWNQPQHF. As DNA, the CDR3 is TGTGCCAGCATCGACTGGAATCAGCCCCAGCATTTT.

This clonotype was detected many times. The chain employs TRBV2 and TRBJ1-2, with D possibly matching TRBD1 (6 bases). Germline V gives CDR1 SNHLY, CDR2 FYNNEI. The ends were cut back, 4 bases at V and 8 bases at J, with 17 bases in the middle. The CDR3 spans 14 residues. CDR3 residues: CASSGVRGRSGYTF. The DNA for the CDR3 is TGTGCCAGCAGTGGGGTCAGGGGAAGGAGCGGCTACACCTTC.

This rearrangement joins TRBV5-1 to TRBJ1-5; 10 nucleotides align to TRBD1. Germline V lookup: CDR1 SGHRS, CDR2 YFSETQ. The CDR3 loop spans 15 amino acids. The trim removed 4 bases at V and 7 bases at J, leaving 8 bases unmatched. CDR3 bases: TGCGCCAGCAGCCAGACAGGGGGCGCAGGGCAGCCCCAGCATTTT. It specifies CASSQTGGAGQPQHF. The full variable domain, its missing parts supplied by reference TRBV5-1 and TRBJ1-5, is KAGVTQTPRYLIKTRGQQVTLSCSPISGHRSVSWYQQTPGQGLQFLFEYFSETQRNKGNFPGRFSGRQFSNSRSEMNVSTLELGDSALYLCASSQTGGAGQPQHFGDGTRLSIL.

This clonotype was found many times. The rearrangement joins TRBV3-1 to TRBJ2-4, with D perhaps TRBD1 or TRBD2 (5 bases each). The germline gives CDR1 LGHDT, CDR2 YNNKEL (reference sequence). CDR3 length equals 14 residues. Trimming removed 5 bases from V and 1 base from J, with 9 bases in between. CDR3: CASSSRDAKNIQYF. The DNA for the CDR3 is TGTGCCAGCAGCTCTCGGGACGCCAAAAACATTCAGTACTTC.

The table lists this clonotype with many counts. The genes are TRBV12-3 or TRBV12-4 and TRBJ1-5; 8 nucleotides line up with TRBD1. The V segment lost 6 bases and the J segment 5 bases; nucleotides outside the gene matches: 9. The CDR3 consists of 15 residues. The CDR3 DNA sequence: TGTGCCAGCAGGACAATGGACAGGGCTGATCAGCCCCAGCATTTT. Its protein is CASRTMDRADQPQHF.

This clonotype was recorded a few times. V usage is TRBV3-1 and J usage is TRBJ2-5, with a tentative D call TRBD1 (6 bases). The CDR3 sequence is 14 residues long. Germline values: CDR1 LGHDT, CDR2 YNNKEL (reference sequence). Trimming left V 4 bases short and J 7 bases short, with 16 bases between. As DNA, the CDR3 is TGTGCCAGCAGCCCAACAGGGTTGTGGGTGACCCAGTACTTC. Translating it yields CASSPTGLWVTQYF.

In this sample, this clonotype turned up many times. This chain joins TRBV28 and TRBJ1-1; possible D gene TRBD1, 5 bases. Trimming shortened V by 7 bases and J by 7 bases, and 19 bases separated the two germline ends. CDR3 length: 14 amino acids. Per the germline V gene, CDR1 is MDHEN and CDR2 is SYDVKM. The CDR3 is CASKPVGDGNEAFF. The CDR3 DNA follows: TGTGCCAGCAAACCTGTAGGGGATGGAAATGAAGCTTTCTTT.

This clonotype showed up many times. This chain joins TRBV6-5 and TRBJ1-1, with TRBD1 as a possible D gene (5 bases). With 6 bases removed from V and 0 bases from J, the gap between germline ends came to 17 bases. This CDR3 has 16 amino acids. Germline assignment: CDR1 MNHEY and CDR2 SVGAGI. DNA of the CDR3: TGTGCCAGCAGACCCAAGTGGGACCTCCTGAACACTGAAGCTTTCTTT. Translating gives CASRPKWDLLNTEAFF.

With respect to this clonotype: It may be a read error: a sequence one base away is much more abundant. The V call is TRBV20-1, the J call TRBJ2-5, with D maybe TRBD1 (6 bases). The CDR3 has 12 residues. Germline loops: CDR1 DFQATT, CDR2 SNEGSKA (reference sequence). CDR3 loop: CNASDSQETQYF. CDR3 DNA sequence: TGCAATGCTTCGGACAGTCAAGAGACCCAGTACTTC.

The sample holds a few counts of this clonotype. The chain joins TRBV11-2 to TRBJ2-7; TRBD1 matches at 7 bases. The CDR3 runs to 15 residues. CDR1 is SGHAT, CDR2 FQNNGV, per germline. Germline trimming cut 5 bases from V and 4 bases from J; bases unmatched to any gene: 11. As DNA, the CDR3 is TGTGCCAGCAGCCATCCTGGGACAGAGAGATACGAGCAGTACTTC. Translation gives CASSHPGTERYEQYF. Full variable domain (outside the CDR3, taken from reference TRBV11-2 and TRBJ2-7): EAGVAQSPRYKIIEKRQSVAFWCNPISGHATLYWYQQILGQGPKLLIQFQNNGVVDDSQLPKDRFSAERLKGVDSTLKIQPAKLEDSAVYLCASSHPGTERYEQYFGPGTRLTVT.

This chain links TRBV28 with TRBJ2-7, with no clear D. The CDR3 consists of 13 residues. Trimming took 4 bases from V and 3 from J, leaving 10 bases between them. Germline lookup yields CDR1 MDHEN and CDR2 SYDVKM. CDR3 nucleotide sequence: TGTGCCAGCAGTTCGGTGGCTCTCTACGAGCAGTACTTC. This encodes CASSSVALYEQYF. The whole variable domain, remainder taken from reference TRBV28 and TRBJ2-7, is DVKVTQSSRYLVKRTGEKVFLECVQDMDHENMFWYRQDPGLGLRLIYFSYDVKMKEKGDIPEGYSVSREKKERFSLILESASTNQTSMYLCASSSVALYEQYFGPGTRLTVT.

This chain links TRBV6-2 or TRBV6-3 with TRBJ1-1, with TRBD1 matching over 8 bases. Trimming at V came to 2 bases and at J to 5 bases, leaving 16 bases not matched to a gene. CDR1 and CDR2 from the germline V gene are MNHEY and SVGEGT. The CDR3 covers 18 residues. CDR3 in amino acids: CASSYPPGDRPRGTEAFF. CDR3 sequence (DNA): TGTGCCAGCAGTTACCCCCCCGGGGACAGGCCGAGGGGAACTGAAGCTTTCTTT.

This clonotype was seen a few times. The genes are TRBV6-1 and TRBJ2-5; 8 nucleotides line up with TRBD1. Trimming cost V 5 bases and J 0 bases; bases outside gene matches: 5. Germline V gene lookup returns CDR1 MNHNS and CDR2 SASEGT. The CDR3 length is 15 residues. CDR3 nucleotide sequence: TGTGCCAGCAGTCGTACAGGGGGTAACCAAGAGACCCAGTACTTC. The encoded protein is CASSRTGGNQETQYF.

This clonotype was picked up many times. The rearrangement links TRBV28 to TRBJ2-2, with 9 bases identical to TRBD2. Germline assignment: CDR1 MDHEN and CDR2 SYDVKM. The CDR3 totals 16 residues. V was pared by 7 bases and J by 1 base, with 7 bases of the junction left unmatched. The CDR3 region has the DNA TGTGCCAGCACGACTAGCGGTCCTCGGAACACCGGGGAGCTGTTTTTT. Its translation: CASTTSGPRNTGELFF.

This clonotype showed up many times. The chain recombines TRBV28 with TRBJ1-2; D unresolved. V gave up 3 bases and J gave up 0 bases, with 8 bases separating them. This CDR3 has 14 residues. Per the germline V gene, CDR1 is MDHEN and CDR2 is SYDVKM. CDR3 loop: CASSLRHPNYGYTF. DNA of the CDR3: TGTGCCAGCAGTTTGAGACACCCTAACTATGGCTACACCTTC.

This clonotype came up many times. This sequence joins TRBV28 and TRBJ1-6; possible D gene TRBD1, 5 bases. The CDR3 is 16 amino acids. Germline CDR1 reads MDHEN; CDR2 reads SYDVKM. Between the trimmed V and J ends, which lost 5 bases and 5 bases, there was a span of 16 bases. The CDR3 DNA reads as TGTGCCAGCAGTCCCAGGGACGGATTCGATAATTCACCCCTCCACTTT. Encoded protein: CASSPRDGFDNSPLHF. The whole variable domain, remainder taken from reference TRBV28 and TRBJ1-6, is DVKVTQSSRYLVKRTGEKVFLECVQDMDHENMFWYRQDPGLGLRLIYFSYDVKMKEKGDIPEGYSVSREKKERFSLILESASTNQTSMYLCASSPRDGFDNSPLHFGNGTRLTVT.

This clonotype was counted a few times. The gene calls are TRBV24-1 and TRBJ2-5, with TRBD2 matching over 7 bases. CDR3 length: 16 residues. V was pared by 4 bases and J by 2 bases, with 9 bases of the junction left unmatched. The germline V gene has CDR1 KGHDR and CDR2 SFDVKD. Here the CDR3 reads CATSEARASGQETQYF. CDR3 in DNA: TGTGCCACCAGTGAGGCTCGCGCTAGCGGACAAGAGACCCAGTACTTC.

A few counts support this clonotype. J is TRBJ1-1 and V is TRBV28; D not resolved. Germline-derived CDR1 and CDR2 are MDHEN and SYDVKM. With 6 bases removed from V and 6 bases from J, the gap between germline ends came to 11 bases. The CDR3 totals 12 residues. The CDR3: CASRPPAAEAFF. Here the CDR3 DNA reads TGTGCCAGCAGACCCCCGGCGGCTGAAGCTTTCTTT.